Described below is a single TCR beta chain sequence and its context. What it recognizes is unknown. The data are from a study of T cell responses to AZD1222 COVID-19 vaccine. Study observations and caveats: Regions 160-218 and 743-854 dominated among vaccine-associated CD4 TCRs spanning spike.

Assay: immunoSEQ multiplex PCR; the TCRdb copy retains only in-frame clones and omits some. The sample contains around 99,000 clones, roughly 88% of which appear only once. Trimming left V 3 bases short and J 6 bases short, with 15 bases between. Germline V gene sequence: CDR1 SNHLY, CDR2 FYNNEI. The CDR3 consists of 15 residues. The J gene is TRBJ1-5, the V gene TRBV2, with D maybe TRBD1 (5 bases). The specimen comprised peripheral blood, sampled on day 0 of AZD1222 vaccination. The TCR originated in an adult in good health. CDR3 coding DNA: TGTGCCAGCAGTGAGGGATGGGGTCAGGGTCAGCCCCAGCATTTT. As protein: CASSEGWGQGQPQHF.